This T cell receptor beta chain was captured by sequencing in a study of cytomegalovirus exposure and HLA in healthy donors. Study-level findings and limits: The study put 150 to 200 TCR beta chains on its list as cytomegalovirus-associated.

With regard to this clone: Its specificity is not known.

Germline CDR1 SGHTA, CDR2 FQGTGA. This CDR3 is built from 15 residues. Trimming stripped 3 bases from V and 1 base from J, with 9 bases between. The PCR made use of 60 Vbeta and 13 Jbeta primers. This table comes from immunoSEQ multiplex PCR, and its TCRdb copy is limited to in-frame clones, with some not included. The sample yields around 130,000 clones, more than 65% seen once. This sequence originates from a young woman in good health and CMV-seronegative. Sequencing was performed on PBMCs. The chain carries TRBV7-3 and TRBJ2-2; D is perhaps TRBD2 (5 bases). CDR3 DNA: TGTGCCAGCAGCTTCATGGCGGGGAACACCGGGGAGCTGTTTTTT. This encodes CASSFMAGNTGELFF. Filled out from reference TRBV7-3 and TRBJ2-2, the complete variable domain reads GAGVSQTPSNKVTEKGKYVELRCDPISGHTALYWYRQSLGQGPEFLIYFQGTGAADDSGLPNDRFFAVRPEGSVSTLKIQRTERGDSAVYLCASSFMAGNTGELFFGEGSRLTVL.